This T cell receptor beta chain was retrieved from a study of blood T cell repertoires in COVID-19. Study-wide context: Acute and convalescent COVID-19 specimens originated in the United States, Italy and Spain. T cells, B-cell-depleted T cells, or PBMCs supplied cDNA or gDNA.

The CDR3 sequence is 16 residues long. V lost 6 bases and J 1 base, leaving 16 bases between the germline ends. CDR1 is SGHVS and CDR2 is FQNEAQ in the germline V gene. This clone was seen more than once but under ten times. Per the original data handling: Nucleated cell number was recorded as an estimate derived from reference gene primer amplification. Using immunoSEQ multiplex PCR, the repertoire was profiled, and TCRdb retains in-frame clones only, with some absent. V and J calls plus clone size are reproduced from that table; the DNA served to infer D and trimming. This table has under 250,000 clones, approximately 85% appearing once.

The clonotype comes from a man aged 50-60 years with acute or convalescent COVID-19. The sequencing sample was made of peripheral blood. The chain links TRBV7-8 to TRBJ1-5; D perhaps matches TRBD1 (6 bases). This CDR3 reads CASSALTGQSNQPQHF. The CDR3 nucleotides read TGTGCCAGCAGTGCATTGACGGGACAAAGCAATCAGCCCCAGCATTTT.